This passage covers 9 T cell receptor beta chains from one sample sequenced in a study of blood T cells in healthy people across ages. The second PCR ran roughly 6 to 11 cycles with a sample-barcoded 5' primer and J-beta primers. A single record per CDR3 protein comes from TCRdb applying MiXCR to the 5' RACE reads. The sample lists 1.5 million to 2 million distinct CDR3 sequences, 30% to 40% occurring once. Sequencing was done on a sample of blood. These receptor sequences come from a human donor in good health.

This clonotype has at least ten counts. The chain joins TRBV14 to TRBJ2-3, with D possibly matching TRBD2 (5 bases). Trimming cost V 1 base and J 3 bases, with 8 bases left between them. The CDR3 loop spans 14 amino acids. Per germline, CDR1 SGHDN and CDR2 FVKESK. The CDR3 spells CASSQAGSTDTQYF. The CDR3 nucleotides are TGTGCCAGCAGCCAAGCGGGGTCGACAGATACGCAGTATTTT. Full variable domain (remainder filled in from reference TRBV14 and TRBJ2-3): EAGVTQFPSHSVIEKGQTVTLRCDPISGHDNLYWYRRVMGKEIKFLLHFVKESKQDESGMPNNRFLAERTGGTYSTLKVQPAELEDSGVYFCASSQAGSTDTQYFGPGTRLTVL.

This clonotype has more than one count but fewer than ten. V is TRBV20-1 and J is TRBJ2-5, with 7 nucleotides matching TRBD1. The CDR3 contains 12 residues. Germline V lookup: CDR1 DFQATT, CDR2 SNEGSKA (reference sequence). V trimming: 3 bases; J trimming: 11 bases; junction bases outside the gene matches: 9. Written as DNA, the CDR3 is TGCAGTGCTAGTCGGGACAGCCTAGAGCAGTACTTC. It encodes CSASRDSLEQYF.

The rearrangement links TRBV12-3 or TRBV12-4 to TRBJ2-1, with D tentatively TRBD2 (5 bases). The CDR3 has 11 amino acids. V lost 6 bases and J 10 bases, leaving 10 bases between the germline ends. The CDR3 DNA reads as TGTGCCAGCAGCCCCTCGGGGGAGCAGTTCTTC. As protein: CASSPSGEQFF.

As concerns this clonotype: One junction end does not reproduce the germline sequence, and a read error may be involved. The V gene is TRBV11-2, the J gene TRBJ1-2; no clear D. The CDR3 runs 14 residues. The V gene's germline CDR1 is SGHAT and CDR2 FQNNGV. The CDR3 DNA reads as TGTGCCGGCAGCTTACTTAACTTCAGAGATGGCTACACCTTC. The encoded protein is CAGSLLNFRDGYTF.

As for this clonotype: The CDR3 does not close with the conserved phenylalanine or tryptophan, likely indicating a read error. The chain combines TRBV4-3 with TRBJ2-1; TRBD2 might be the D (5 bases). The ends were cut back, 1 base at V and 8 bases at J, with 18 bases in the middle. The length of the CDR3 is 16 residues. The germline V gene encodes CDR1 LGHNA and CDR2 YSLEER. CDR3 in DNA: TGCGCCAGCAGCCAAGGGTCAGGCGGGTTTGAAGATGAGCAGTTCGTC. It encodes CASSQGSGGFEDEQFV.

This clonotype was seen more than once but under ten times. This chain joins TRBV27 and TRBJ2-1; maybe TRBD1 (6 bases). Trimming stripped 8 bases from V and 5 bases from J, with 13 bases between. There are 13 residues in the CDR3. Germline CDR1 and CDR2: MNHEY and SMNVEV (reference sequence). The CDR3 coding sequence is TGTGCCAGCCAACAGGGAGTCCACAATGAGCAGTTCTTC. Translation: CASQQGVHNEQFF.

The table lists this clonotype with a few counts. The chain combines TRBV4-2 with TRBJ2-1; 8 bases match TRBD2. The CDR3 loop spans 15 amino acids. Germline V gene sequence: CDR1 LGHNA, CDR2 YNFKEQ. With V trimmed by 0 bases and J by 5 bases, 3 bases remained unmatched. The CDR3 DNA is TGTGCCAGCAGCCAAGATAGCGGGGCCCACAATGAGCAGTTCTTC. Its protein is CASSQDSGAHNEQFF.

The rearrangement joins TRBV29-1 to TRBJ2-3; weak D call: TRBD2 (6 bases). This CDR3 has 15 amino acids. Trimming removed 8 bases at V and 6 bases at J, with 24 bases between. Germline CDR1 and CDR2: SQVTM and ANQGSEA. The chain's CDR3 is CSPPHGRNPADTQYF. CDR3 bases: TGCAGCCCCCCCCATGGGAGGAACCCAGCGGATACGCAGTATTTT.

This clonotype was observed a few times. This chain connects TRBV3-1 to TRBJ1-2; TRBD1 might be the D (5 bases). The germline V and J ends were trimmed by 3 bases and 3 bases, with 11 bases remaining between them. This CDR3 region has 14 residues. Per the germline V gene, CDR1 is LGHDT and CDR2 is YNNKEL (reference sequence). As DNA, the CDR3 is TGTGCCAGCAGCCATCAAGGGGAATACTATGGCTACACCTTC. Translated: CASSHQGEYYGYTF.